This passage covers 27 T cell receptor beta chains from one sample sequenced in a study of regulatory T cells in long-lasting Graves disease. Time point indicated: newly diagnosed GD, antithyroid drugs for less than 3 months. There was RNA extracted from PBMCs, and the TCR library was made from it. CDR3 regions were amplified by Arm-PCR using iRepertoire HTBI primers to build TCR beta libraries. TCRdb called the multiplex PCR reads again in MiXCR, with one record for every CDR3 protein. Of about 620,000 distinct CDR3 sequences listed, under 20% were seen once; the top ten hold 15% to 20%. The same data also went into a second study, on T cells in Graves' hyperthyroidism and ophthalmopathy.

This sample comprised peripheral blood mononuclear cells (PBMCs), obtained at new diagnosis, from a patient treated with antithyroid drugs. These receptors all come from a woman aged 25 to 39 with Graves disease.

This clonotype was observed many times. In DNA form, the CDR3 reads TGTGCCAGCAGGGAACCCCCAACGGGAAAAGAGACCCAGTACTTC. Its translation: CASREPPTGKETQYF. This rearrangement joins TRBV2 to TRBJ2-5; TRBD2 is a possible D gene (5 bases). There are 15 residues in the CDR3. Trimming took off 6 bases at V and 3 bases at J, with 17 bases between the two ends. Per the germline V gene, CDR1 is SNHLY and CDR2 is FYNNEI.

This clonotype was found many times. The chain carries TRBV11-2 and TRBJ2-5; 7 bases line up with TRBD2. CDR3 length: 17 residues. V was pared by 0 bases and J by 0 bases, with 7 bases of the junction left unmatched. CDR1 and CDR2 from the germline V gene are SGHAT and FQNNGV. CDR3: CASSLDQTSYHQETQYF. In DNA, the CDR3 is TGTGCCAGCAGCTTAGATCAGACTAGCTACCACCAAGAGACCCAGTACTTC.

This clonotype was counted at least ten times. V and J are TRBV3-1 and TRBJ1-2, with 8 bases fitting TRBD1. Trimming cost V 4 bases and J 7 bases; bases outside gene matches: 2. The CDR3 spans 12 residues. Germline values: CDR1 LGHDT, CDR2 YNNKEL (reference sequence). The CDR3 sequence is CASSPTGVGYTF. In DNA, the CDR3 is TGTGCCAGCAGCCCGACAGGGGTTGGCTACACCTTC.

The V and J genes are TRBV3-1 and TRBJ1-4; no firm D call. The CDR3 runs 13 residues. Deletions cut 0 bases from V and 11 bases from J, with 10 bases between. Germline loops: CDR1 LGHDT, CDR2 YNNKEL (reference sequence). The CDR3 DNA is TGTGCCAGCAGCCAAGATTGGCCGCCCAAACTGTTTTTT. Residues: CASSQDWPPKLFF. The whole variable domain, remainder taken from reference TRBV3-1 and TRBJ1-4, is DTAVSQTPKYLVTQMGNDKSIKCEQNLGHDTMYWYKQDSKKFLKIMFSYNNKELIINETVPNRFSPKSPDKAHLNLHINSLELGDSAVYFCASSQDWPPKLFFGSGTQLSVL.

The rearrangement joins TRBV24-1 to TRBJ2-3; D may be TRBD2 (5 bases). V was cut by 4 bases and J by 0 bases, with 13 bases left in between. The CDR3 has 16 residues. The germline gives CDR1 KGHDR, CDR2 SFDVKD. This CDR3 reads CATSETTPLSTDTQYF. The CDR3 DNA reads TGTGCCACCAGTGAGACTACACCTCTTAGCACAGATACGCAGTATTTT.

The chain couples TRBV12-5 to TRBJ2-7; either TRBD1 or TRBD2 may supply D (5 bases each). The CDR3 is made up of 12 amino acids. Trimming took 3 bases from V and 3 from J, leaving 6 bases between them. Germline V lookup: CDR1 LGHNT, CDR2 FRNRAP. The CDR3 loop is CASGFGGYEQYF. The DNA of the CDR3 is TGTGCTAGTGGTTTTGGGGGCTACGAGCAGTACTTC.

DNA for the CDR3: TGCAGTGCTAGCAATCTGGGACTACCATATCAGCCCCAGCATTTT. Its protein is CSASNLGLPYQPQHF. The chain couples TRBV20-1 to TRBJ1-5; D possibly corresponds to TRBD1 (5 bases). The CDR3 is 15 amino acids. Germline loops: CDR1 DFQATT, CDR2 SNEGSKA (reference sequence). V shed 3 bases and J shed 5 bases, with 17 bases lying between them.

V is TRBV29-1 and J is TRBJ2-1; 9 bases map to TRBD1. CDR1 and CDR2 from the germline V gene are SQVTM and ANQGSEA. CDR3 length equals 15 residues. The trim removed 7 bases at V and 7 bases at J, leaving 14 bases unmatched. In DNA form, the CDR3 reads TGCAGCGCCGAAGGGGTGGGACAGGGATGGAATGAGCAGTTCTTC. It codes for CSAEGVGQGWNEQFF.

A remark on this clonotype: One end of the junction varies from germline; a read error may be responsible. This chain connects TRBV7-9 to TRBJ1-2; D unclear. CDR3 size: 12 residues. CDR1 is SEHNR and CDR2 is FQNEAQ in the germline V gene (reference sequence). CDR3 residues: CASSLMADRDYF. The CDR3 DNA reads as TGTGCCAGCAGCTTGATGGCCGACCGGGATTACTTC.

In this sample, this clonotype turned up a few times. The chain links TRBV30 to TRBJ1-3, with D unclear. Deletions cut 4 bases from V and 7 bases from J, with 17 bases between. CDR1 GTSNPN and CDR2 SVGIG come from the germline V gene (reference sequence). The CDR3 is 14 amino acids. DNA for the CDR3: TGTGCCTGGATAGCAGGTTCAGTTGGGAACACCATATATTTT. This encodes CAWIAGSVGNTIYF.

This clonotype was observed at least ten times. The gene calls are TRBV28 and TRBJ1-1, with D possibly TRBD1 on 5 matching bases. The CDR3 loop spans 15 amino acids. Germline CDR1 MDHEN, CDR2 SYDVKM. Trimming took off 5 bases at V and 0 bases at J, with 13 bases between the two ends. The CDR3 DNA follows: TGTGCCAGCAGTCCCCCAAGGGGTATGAACACTGAAGCTTTCTTT. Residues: CASSPPRGMNTEAFF. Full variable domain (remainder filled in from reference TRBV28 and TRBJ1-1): DVKVTQSSRYLVKRTGEKVFLECVQDMDHENMFWYRQDPGLGLRLIYFSYDVKMKEKGDIPEGYSVSREKKERFSLILESASTNQTSMYLCASSPPRGMNTEAFFGQGTRLTVV.

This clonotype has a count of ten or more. The CDR3 DNA reads TGTGCCAGCAGCTCGGGACTAGCGGGAGGGCAAGATACGCAGTATTTT. It translates to CASSSGLAGGQDTQYF. This rearrangement joins TRBV7-2 to TRBJ2-3, with 16 bases matching TRBD2. This CDR3 contains 16 residues. V was pared by 4 bases and J by 5 bases, with 3 bases of the junction left unmatched. The germline V gene encodes CDR1 SGHTA and CDR2 FQGNSA. The entire variable domain, with the rest obtained from reference TRBV7-2 and TRBJ2-3, is as follows: GAGVSQSPSNKVTEKGKDVELRCDPISGHTALYWYRQSLGQGLEFLIYFQGNSAPDKSGLPSDRFSAERTGGSVSTLTIQRTQQEDSAVYLCASSSGLAGGQDTQYFGPGTRLTVL.

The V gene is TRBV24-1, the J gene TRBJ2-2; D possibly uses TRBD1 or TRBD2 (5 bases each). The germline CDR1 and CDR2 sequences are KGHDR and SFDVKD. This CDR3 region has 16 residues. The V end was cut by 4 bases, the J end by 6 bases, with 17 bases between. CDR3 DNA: TGTGCCACCAGTGACCGCCCGGGACGAGGGGCCGGGGAGCTGTTTTTT. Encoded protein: CATSDRPGRGAGELFF.

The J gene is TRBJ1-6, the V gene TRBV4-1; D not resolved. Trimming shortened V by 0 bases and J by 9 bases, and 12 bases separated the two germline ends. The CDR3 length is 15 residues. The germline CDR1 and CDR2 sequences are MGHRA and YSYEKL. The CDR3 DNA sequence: TGCGCCAGCAGCCAAGATGGTGCTGCGATTTCACCCCTCCACTTT. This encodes CASSQDGAAISPLHF.

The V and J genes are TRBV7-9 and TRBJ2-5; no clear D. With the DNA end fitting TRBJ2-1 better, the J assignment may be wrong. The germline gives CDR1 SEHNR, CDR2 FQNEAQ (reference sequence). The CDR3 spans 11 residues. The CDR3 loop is CASTNDNEQFF. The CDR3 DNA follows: TGTGCCAGCACCAATGACAATGAGCAGTTCTTC.

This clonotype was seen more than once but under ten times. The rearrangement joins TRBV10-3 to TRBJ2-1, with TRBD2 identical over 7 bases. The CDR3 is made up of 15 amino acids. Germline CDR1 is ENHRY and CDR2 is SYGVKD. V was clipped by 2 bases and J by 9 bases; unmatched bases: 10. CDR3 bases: TGTGCCATCAGTGAGCCGAAACTAGCGCACACTGAGCAGTTCTTC. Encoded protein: CAISEPKLAHTEQFF.

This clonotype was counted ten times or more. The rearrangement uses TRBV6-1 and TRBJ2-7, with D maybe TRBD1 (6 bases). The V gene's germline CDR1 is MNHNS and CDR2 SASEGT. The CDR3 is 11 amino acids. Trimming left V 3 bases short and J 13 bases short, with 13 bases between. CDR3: CASSDTQGSYF. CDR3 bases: TGTGCCAGCAGTGATACACAGGGCTCTTACTTC.

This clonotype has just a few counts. The CDR3 nucleotides read TGCAGTGCTGCGAGGACAGGGGGGAACACTGAAGCTTTCTTT. Its translation is CSAARTGGNTEAFF. The V gene is TRBV20-1, the J gene TRBJ1-1, with 10 nucleotides matching TRBD1. Germline CDR1 reads DFQATT; CDR2 reads SNEGSKA (reference sequence). The CDR3 runs 14 residues. V trimming: 5 bases; J trimming: 1 base; junction bases outside the gene matches: 4.

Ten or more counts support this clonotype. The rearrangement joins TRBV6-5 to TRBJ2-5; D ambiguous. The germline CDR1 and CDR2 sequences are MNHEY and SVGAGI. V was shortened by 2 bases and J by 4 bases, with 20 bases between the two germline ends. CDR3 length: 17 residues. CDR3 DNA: TGTGCCAGCAGTTACCGGGTCCAGCAGATAACAGCAGAGACCCAGTACTTC. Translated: CASSYRVQQITAETQYF.

Here the CDR3 DNA reads TGTGCCAGTGGGGGTAAAGGGACTAGCGGGAGGGATACGCAGTATTTT. It encodes CASGGKGTSGRDTQYF. V is TRBV6-2 or TRBV6-3 and J is TRBJ2-3, with 15 bases aligning to TRBD2. With 9 bases clipped from V and 6 bases from J, the junction kept 10 bases outside the gene matches. Germline CDR1 and CDR2: MNHEY and SVGEGT. CDR3 length: 16 residues.

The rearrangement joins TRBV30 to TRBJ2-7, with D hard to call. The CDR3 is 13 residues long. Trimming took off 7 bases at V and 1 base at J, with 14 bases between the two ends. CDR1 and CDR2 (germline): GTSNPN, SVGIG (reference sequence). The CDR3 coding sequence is TGTGCCTCCTTAAGTACGGATTCCTACGAGCAGTACTTC. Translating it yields CASLSTDSYEQYF.

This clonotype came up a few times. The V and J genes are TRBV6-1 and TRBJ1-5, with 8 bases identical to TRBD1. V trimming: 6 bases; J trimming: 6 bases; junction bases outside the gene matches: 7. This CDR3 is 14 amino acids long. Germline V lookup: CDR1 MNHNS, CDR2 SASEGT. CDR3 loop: CASRRTGIGQPQHF. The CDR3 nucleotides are TGTGCCAGCAGGAGGACAGGGATTGGTCAGCCCCAGCATTTT.

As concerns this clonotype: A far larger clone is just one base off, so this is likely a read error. DNA for the CDR3: TGTGCCAGCGGAGGGACTAGCTACACAGATACGCAGCATTTT. This codes for CASGGTSYTDTQHF. V gene TRBV28 combines with J gene TRBJ2-3; D possibly corresponds to TRBD1 (5 bases). The end of the DNA aligns better with TRBJ1-5, so the J call may be wrong. Germline CDR1 MDHEN, CDR2 SYDVKM. This CDR3 is 14 amino acids long.

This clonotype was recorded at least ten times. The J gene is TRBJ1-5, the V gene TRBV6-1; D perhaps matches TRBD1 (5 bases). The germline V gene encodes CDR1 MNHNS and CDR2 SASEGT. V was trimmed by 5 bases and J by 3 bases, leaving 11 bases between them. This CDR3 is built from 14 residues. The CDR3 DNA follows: TGTGCCAGCAGTACCGGACAAACCAATCAGCCCCAGCATTTT. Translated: CASSTGQTNQPQHF.

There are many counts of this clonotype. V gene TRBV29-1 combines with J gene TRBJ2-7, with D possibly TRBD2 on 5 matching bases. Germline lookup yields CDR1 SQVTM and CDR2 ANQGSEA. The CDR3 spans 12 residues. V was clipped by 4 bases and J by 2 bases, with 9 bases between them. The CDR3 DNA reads TGCAGCGTTGTCGAGGGTCCCTACGAGCAGTACTTC. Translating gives CSVVEGPYEQYF.

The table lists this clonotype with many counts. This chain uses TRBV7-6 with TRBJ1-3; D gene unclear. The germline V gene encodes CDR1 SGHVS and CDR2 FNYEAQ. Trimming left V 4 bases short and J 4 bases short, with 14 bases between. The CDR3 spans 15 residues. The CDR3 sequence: CASSSTPGAGNTIYF. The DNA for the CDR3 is TGTGCCAGCAGCTCGACCCCGGGTGCAGGAAACACCATATATTTT.

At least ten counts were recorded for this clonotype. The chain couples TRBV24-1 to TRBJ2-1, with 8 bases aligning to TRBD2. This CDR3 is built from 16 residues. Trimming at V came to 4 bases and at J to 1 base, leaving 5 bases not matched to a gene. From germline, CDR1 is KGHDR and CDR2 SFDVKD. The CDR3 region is CATSEDTSGSYNEQFF. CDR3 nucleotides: TGTGCCACCAGTGAAGACACTAGCGGTTCCTACAATGAGCAGTTCTTC.